One and the same sample provided the 19 T cell receptor beta chains below, sequenced in a study of early T cells in non-severe SARS-CoV-2 infection. TCRdb used MiXCR to reprocess the 5' RACE reads, holding one entry per CDR3 protein. The sample has tens of thousands of distinct CDR3 sequences; roughly 11% are singletons. The sequencing used whole blood, collected at baseline. The receptors shown here come from an adult who was a healthcare worker with PCR-confirmed SARS-CoV-2 infection or an uninfected control (not recorded which).

This clonotype appeared a few times. The chain links TRBV29-1 to TRBJ1-2; TRBD1 is a possible D gene (6 bases). Germline-derived CDR1 and CDR2 are SQVTM and ANQGSEA. The CDR3 consists of 12 residues. Between the trimmed V and J ends, which lost 5 bases and 2 bases, there was a span of 9 bases. The CDR3 coding sequence is TGCAGCGTTATTGACAGGAACTATGGCTACACCTTC. This sequence encodes CSVIDRNYGYTF.

This chain joins TRBV20-1 and TRBJ2-5, with 7 bases matching TRBD2. The CDR3 length is 13 residues. Germline CDR1 is DFQATT and CDR2 is SNEGSKA (reference sequence). V shed 5 bases, J shed 4 bases, and the junction held 7 bases outside the gene matches. CDR3 in DNA: TGCAGTGCTCCACCTAGCGGCGGAGAGACCCAGTACTTC. Its translation: CSAPPSGGETQYF.

The table lists this clonotype with many counts. The chain couples TRBV7-7 to TRBJ2-5, with 7 bases lining up with TRBD2. Per the germline V gene, CDR1 is SSHAT and CDR2 is FNYEAQ (reference sequence). The CDR3 length is 12 residues. CDR3 in amino acids: CASGSGRETQYF. As DNA, the CDR3 is TGTGCTAGCGGGTCGGGAAGAGAGACCCAGTACTTC.

This clonotype appeared a few times. The chain couples TRBV6-2 or TRBV6-3 to TRBJ1-2, with D unresolved. CDR1 MNHEY and CDR2 SVGEGT come from the germline V gene. Trimming left V 5 bases short and J 7 bases short, with 11 bases between. The CDR3 spans 12 residues. CDR3 residues: CASSTGNIGYTF. CDR3 DNA sequence: TGTGCCAGCAGTACGGGCAACATTGGCTACACCTTC.

Of note for this clonotype: One end of the junction varies from germline; a read error may be responsible. J is TRBJ2-4 and V is TRBV6-2 or TRBV6-3, with D possibly matching TRBD1 (5 bases). This CDR3 has 12 amino acids. CDR1 MNHEY and CDR2 SVGEGT come from the germline V gene. The DNA of the CDR3 is TGTGCCAGCAGTGACCAGGGCTACAAAGAGGACTTC. This gives the protein CASSDQGYKEDF.

In this sample, this clonotype turned up a few times. J is TRBJ2-7 and V is TRBV11-2, with D maybe TRBD2 (6 bases). From germline, CDR1 is SGHAT and CDR2 FQNNGV. With 3 bases removed from V and 2 bases from J, the gap between germline ends came to 11 bases. The CDR3 is 14 residues long. The CDR3 bases are TGTGCCAGCAGCTTTGGGGGGACGGCCTACGAGCAGTACTTC. Protein: CASSFGGTAYEQYF. Full variable domain (remainder filled in from reference TRBV11-2 and TRBJ2-7): EAGVAQSPRYKIIEKRQSVAFWCNPISGHATLYWYQQILGQGPKLLIQFQNNGVVDDSQLPKDRFSAERLKGVDSTLKIQPAKLEDSAVYLCASSFGGTAYEQYFGPGTRLTVT.

This clonotype was recorded once. CDR3 sequence: CASRVVAGGDTQYF. Written as DNA, the CDR3 is TGTGCCAGTAGGGTAGTAGCGGGGGGAGATACGCAGTATTTT. The chain carries TRBV19 and TRBJ2-3, with 10 bases identical to TRBD2. Germline V gene lookup returns CDR1 LNHDA and CDR2 SQIVND (reference sequence). Trimming cost V 6 bases and J 5 bases; bases outside gene matches: 5. The CDR3 consists of 14 residues.

This clonotype was seen a handful of times. V is TRBV12-3 or TRBV12-4 and J is TRBJ2-7, with D hard to call. The CDR3 loop spans 12 amino acids. The V and J ends lost 6 bases and 5 bases respectively, with 11 bases between them. Here the CDR3 reads CASSPGSNEQYF. The CDR3 nucleotides read TGTGCCAGCAGCCCCGGGTCCAACGAGCAGTACTTC.

J is TRBJ2-5 and V is TRBV7-9; tentatively, D is TRBD2 (6 bases). Germline loops: CDR1 SEHNR, CDR2 FQNEAQ (reference sequence). V shed 2 bases and J shed 6 bases, with 10 bases lying between them. The CDR3 sequence is 13 residues long. CDR3 sequence: CASSLRGRQTQYF. The CDR3 nucleotides read TGTGCCAGCAGCTTACGAGGGAGGCAGACCCAGTACTTC. Based on the CDR3 plus reference TRBV7-9 and TRBJ2-5, the full variable domain is DTGVSQNPRHKITKRGQNVTFRCDPISEHNRLYWYRQTLGQGPEFLTYFQNEAQLEKSRLLSDRFSAERPKGSFSTLEIQRTEQGDSAMYLCASSLRGRQTQYFGPGTRLLVL.

About this clonotype itself: One base away lies a much larger clone, so this may be a sequencing read error. The chain is built from TRBV9 and TRBJ2-2, with D perhaps matching TRBD2 (5 bases). This CDR3 is built from 14 residues. Trimming left V 7 bases short and J 3 bases short, with 13 bases between. Germline V gene lookup returns CDR1 SGDLS and CDR2 YYNGEE. CDR3 region: CASRRVGDTGELFF. As DNA, the CDR3 is TGTGCCAGCCGACGTGTGGGAGACACCGGGGAGCTGTTTTTT.

The chain links TRBV6-1 to TRBJ2-2, with D possibly matching TRBD1 (6 bases). The CDR3 is made up of 13 amino acids. V lost 7 bases to trimming and J lost 5 bases, with 11 bases between them. CDR1 is MNHNS and CDR2 is SASEGT in the germline V gene. CDR3 coding DNA: TGTGCCAGCACGTACAGGGTTACCGGGGAGCTGTTTTTT. Translation gives CASTYRVTGELFF.

This chain uses TRBV11-2 with TRBJ1-2; no reliable D call. Germline loops: CDR1 SGHAT, CDR2 FQNNGV. V was pared by 0 bases and J by 7 bases, with 6 bases between. This CDR3 spans 12 amino acids. CDR3 loop: CASSLDWGGYTF. The DNA of the CDR3 is TGTGCCAGCAGCTTAGATTGGGGTGGCTACACCTTC.

V and J are TRBV7-9 and TRBJ1-1; no reliable D call. CDR3 length: 13 residues. V dropped 2 bases and J dropped 3 bases, with 7 bases sitting between them. Germline V gives CDR1 SEHNR, CDR2 FQNEAQ (reference sequence). The CDR3 is CASSLRADTEAFF. The CDR3 coding sequence is TGTGCCAGCAGCTTACGGGCAGACACTGAAGCTTTCTTT.

There are a few counts of this clonotype. This chain uses TRBV24-1 with TRBJ2-1; no reliable D call. Germline values: CDR1 KGHDR, CDR2 SFDVKD. The CDR3 sequence is 17 residues long. Trimming cost V 0 bases and J 0 bases, with 11 bases left between them. This chain's CDR3 is CATSDLYSSSSYNEQFF. The CDR3 nucleotides are TGTGCCACCAGTGATTTGTACAGCTCGAGCTCCTACAATGAGCAGTTCTTC.

At least ten counts were recorded for this clonotype. The V and J genes are TRBV18 and TRBJ1-5; D unresolved. Germline CDR1 and CDR2: KGHSH and LQKENI. Trimming pared 0 bases from V and 2 bases from J, leaving 11 bases between. The CDR3 is made up of 16 amino acids. The CDR3 DNA sequence: TGTGCCAGCTCACCACCCCTCGGGGTCGGCAATCAGCCCCAGCATTTT. This sequence encodes CASSPPLGVGNQPQHF.

Many counts were recorded for this clonotype. The J gene is TRBJ2-1, the V gene TRBV9, with 10 bases aligning to TRBD2. CDR3 length: 16 residues. Trimming removed 4 bases from V and 1 base from J; junction bases left unmatched: 5. Per germline, CDR1 SGDLS and CDR2 YYNGEE. The CDR3: CASSITSGASYNEQFF. In nucleotides, the CDR3 is TGTGCCAGCAGCATCACTAGCGGGGCTTCCTACAATGAGCAGTTCTTC.

This clonotype was counted ten times or more. V gene TRBV3-1 combines with J gene TRBJ1-1; D might be TRBD1 (6 bases). This CDR3 has 13 amino acids. Germline V gives CDR1 LGHDT, CDR2 YNNKEL (reference sequence). The ends were cut back, 4 bases at V and 3 bases at J, with 9 bases in the middle. The CDR3 DNA reads as TGTGCCAGCAGCCCAGGGGTCGACACTGAAGCTTTCTTT. Protein sequence: CASSPGVDTEAFF. The variable domain in full, completed from reference TRBV3-1 and TRBJ1-1, reads DTAVSQTPKYLVTQMGNDKSIKCEQNLGHDTMYWYKQDSKKFLKIMFSYNNKELIINETVPNRFSPKSPDKAHLNLHINSLELGDSAVYFCASSPGVDTEAFFGQGTRLTVV.

This clonotype has ten or more counts. V is TRBV7-6 and J is TRBJ2-5, with D possibly matching TRBD1 (6 bases). The CDR3 is 13 residues long. V gave up 6 bases and J gave up 5 bases, with 13 bases separating them. The V gene's germline CDR1 is SGHVS and CDR2 FNYEAQ. CDR3 coding DNA: TGTGCCAGCAGTTCCCAGGGGCAGGAGACCCAGTACTTC. Translated: CASSSQGQETQYF.

Remarks on this clonotype: One junction end disagrees with the germline gene, perhaps due to a read error. The J gene is TRBJ2-1, the V gene TRBV14; D is undetermined. The CDR3 runs to 15 residues. Germline V gene lookup returns CDR1 SGHDN and CDR2 FVKESK. CDR3 bases: TGTGTCAGCACCCCATGGTTGGGATCCTACAATGAGCAGTTCTTC. It encodes CVSTPWLGSYNEQFF.